Below, 18 T cell receptor beta chains from the same sample are listed, as sequenced in a study of blood T cell repertoires in COVID-19 (dated by TCRdb to 2020 to 2021). Libraries came from the immunoSEQ multiplex PCR assay. This immuneACCESS table, as held by TCRdb, lists in-frame sequences with V and J called but not all clones. Of the missing ones, under half trace to an unresolved V gene in checked studies; the others have no known cause. Within this sample are 300,000 to 400,000 clones, with more than 75% of them counted one time only. The ten top clones hold under 3% of the sample. Sequencing was done on a sample of peripheral blood. These receptors all come from a human donor in a cohort sampled during active COVID-19.

V is TRBV9 and J is TRBJ1-2; D is perhaps TRBD1 (6 bases). Trimming left V 3 bases short and J 5 bases short, with 14 bases between. Germline CDR1 reads SGDLS; CDR2 reads YYNGEE. The CDR3 consists of 14 residues. The CDR3 nucleotides are TGTGCCAGCAGCGGGACAGACTTATGGTATGGCTACACCTTC. It specifies CASSGTDLWYGYTF.

J is TRBJ1-5 and V is TRBV6-2 or TRBV6-3; possible D gene TRBD1, 6 bases. V lost 0 bases, J lost 0 bases, and 9 bases lay in between. In germline, CDR1 is MNHEY, CDR2 SVGEGT. The length of the CDR3 is 16 residues. CDR3: CASSYSFRGSNQPQHF. The CDR3 DNA is TGTGCCAGCAGTTACTCGTTCAGGGGTAGCAATCAGCCCCAGCATTTT.

Comments on this clone: This is likely a read error, given that the CDR3 carries no conserved phenylalanine or tryptophan at its end. Because the CDR3's place on the DNA is in doubt, the DNA is left out and the CDR3 is given as listed by TCRdb. V gene TRBV15 combines with J gene TRBJ1-1; TRBD1, as called in the table, went unchecked against the DNA. Germline-derived CDR1 and CDR2 are LNHNV and YYDKDF (reference sequence). The CDR3 has 11 amino acids, counting both end residues. The CDR3: CATSRGTGVFY.

The chain joins TRBV5-1 to TRBJ2-7; D possibly corresponds to TRBD1 (6 bases). The CDR3 length is 19 residues. The V end lost 0 bases, the J end lost 2 bases, and 24 bases lay between the germline ends. Germline V gives CDR1 SGHRS, CDR2 YFSETQ. CDR3 sequence: CASSLGGTLEAQIPYEQYF. The CDR3 nucleotides are TGCGCCAGCAGCTTGGGAGGGACACTGGAGGCCCAAATCCCCTACGAGCAGTACTTC. Full variable domain (outside the CDR3, taken from reference TRBV5-1 and TRBJ2-7): KAGVTQTPRYLIKTRGQQVTLSCSPISGHRSVSWYQQTPGQGLQFLFEYFSETQRNKGNFPGRFSGRQFSNSRSEMNVSTLELGDSALYLCASSLGGTLEAQIPYEQYFGPGTRLTVT.

The chain links TRBV4-1 to TRBJ1-6; D unresolved. The CDR3 consists of 18 residues. Germline V CDR1 and CDR2: MGHRA, YSYEKL. V gave up 0 bases and J gave up 5 bases, with 17 bases separating them. The CDR3 DNA is TGCGCCAGCAGCCAAGATAGCGAAGCGGAGCAGCATAATTCACCCCTCCACTTT. Amino acids: CASSQDSEAEQHNSPLHF.

V and J are TRBV2 and TRBJ1-5, with 7 bases that match TRBD1. The CDR3 spans 15 residues. V lost 6 bases to trimming and J lost 4 bases; unmatched junction nucleotides: 9. Germline lookup yields CDR1 SNHLY and CDR2 FYNNEI. The CDR3 spells CASSTDRAENQPQHF. In DNA, the CDR3 is TGTGCCAGCAGCACCGACAGGGCTGAGAATCAGCCCCAGCATTTT.

The rearrangement links TRBV11-3 to TRBJ2-6, with TRBD2 identical over 8 bases. CDR3 length: 16 residues. The junction had 5 bases not matched to a gene; V was cut back by 5 bases and J by 2 bases. Germline values: CDR1 SGHNT, CDR2 YENEEA. The CDR3 coding sequence is TGTGCCAGCAGCCCCGGGAGGGGGACTGGGGCCAACGTCCTGACTTTC. Amino acid sequence: CASSPGRGTGANVLTF.

The chain carries TRBV9 and TRBJ2-5, with 12 bases matching TRBD2. CDR1 and CDR2 (germline): SGDLS, YYNGEE. The CDR3 spans 15 residues. Trimming removed 3 bases from V and 4 bases from J; junction bases left unmatched: 4. The CDR3 sequence: CASSETSGGIETQYF. The CDR3, as DNA: TGTGCCAGCAGCGAGACTAGCGGGGGTATAGAGACCCAGTACTTC.

The gene calls are TRBV4-1 and TRBJ2-1; 10 bases align to TRBD2. The germline gives CDR1 MGHRA, CDR2 YSYEKL. V gave up 0 bases and J gave up 1 base; unmatched junction bases: 0. CDR3 length equals 16 residues. The CDR3 nucleotides read TGCGCCAGCAGCCAAGAGGGACTAGCGTCCTACAATGAGCAGTTCTTC. Encoded protein: CASSQEGLASYNEQFF.

V and J are TRBV6-5 and TRBJ1-5; no firm D call. Deletions cut 2 bases from V and 7 bases from J, with 12 bases between. Germline V gene sequence: CDR1 MNHEY, CDR2 SVGAGI. The CDR3 is 14 amino acids. CDR3 DNA sequence: TGTGCCAGCAGTTACGTGGACTGGAGGCAGCCCCAGCATTTT. Its translation: CASSYVDWRQPQHF.

This clone was counted only a few times. The chain recombines TRBV10-2 with TRBJ1-2; D may be TRBD1 (6 bases). V was cut by 0 bases and J by 14 bases, with 13 bases left in between. The CDR3 sequence is 12 residues long. Germline values: CDR1 WSHSY, CDR2 SAAADI. CDR3 DNA: TGCGCCAGCAGTGAGTCACAGGGTGAAGGAACCTTC. Residues: CASSESQGEGTF.

J is TRBJ1-1 and V is TRBV11-2, with a possible D match to TRBD1 (5 bases). The CDR3 spans 15 residues. Germline-derived CDR1 and CDR2 are SGHAT and FQNNGV. V was clipped by 1 base and J by 2 bases, with 11 bases between them. CDR3 amino acids: CASSLARGRNTEAFF. CDR3 nucleotides: TGTGCCAGCAGCTTAGCACGGGGGAGAAACACTGAAGCTTTCTTT.

The gene calls are TRBV11-2 and TRBJ2-1; 8 bases fit TRBD2. V gave up 5 bases and J gave up 0 bases; unmatched junction bases: 6. CDR3 size: 16 residues. Germline V gene sequence: CDR1 SGHAT, CDR2 FQNNGV. CDR3 sequence: CASSQTSALSYNEQFF. CDR3 DNA sequence: TGTGCCAGCAGCCAGACTAGCGCTCTCTCCTACAATGAGCAGTTCTTC.

The chain couples TRBV28 to TRBJ2-2; D remains unclear. The CDR3 runs 13 residues. Per the germline V gene, CDR1 is MDHEN and CDR2 is SYDVKM. V lost 7 bases, J lost 0 bases, and 6 bases lay in between. The CDR3 here is CASIYANTGELFF. The CDR3 DNA reads TGTGCCAGCATCTATGCGAACACCGGGGAGCTGTTTTTT.

V and J are TRBV30 and TRBJ2-7; 9 positions agree with TRBD2. The trim removed 1 base at V and 0 bases at J, leaving 7 bases unmatched. Germline CDR1 reads GTSNPN; CDR2 reads SVGIG (reference sequence). The length of the CDR3 is 16 residues. The CDR3 here is CAWSAEGRGGSYEQYF. CDR3 in DNA: TGTGCCTGGAGTGCGGAGGGGCGGGGGGGCTCCTACGAGCAGTACTTC.

This chain joins TRBV7-8 and TRBJ1-6; 8 bases line up with TRBD1. Germline CDR1 is SGHVS and CDR2 is FQNEAQ. CDR3 size: 15 residues. Trimming removed 1 base from V and 6 bases from J; junction bases left unmatched: 2. The CDR3 coding sequence is TGTGCCAGCAGCTTAGGGACAGGGAGTAATTCACCCCTCCACTTT. Translating gives CASSLGTGSNSPLHF.

This chain connects TRBV28 to TRBJ2-5; D may be TRBD1 (6 bases). Between the trimmed V and J ends, which lost 5 bases and 4 bases, there was a span of 14 bases. There are 14 residues in the CDR3. Germline V gene data show CDR1 as MDHEN and CDR2 as SYDVKM. CDR3 nucleotides: TGTGCCAGCAGTCAGGGGACATTGGTAGAGACCCAGTACTTC. Translating gives CASSQGTLVETQYF.

This chain connects TRBV4-1 to TRBJ2-3, with 11 bases matching TRBD2. CDR3 length: 17 amino acids. J gave up 6 bases and V 4 bases, and 12 bases lay outside the gene matches. Germline-derived CDR1 and CDR2 are MGHRA and YSYEKL. The CDR3 DNA reads TGCGCCAGCAGCCCGAAGCCCTCTAGCGGGGGGACCGATACGCAGTATTTT. Translating gives CASSPKPSSGGTDTQYF.